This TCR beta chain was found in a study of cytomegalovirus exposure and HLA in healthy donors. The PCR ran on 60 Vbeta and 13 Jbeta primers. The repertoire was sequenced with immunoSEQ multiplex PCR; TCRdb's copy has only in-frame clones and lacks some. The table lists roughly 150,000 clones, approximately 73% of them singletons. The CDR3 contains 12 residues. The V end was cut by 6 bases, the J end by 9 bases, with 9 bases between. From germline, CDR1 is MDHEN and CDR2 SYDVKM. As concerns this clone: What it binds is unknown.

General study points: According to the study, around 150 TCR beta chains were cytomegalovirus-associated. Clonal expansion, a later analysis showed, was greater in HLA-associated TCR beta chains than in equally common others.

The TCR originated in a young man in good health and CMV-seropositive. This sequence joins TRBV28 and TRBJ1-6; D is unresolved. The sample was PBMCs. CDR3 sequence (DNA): TGTGCCAGCAGCTCCCGGTCTTCACCCCTCCACTTT. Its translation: CASSSRSSPLHF.